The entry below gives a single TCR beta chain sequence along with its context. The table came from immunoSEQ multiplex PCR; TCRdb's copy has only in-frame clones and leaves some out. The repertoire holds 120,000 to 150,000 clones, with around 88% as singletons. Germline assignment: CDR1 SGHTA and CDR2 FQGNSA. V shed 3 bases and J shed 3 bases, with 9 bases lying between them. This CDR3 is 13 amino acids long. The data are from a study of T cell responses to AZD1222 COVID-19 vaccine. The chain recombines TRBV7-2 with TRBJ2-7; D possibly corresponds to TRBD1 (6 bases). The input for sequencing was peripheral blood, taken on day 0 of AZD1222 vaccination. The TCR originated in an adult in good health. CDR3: CASSFSTGYEQYF. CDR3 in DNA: TGTGCCAGCAGCTTCTCGACAGGCTACGAGCAGTACTTC.